Detailed here is one T cell receptor (beta chain). Profiled with immunoSEQ multiplex PCR; TCRdb holds only in-frame clones, not every one. The table records some 1.1 million clones, 60% to 85% of them present only once. This sample was included in a study of shared clonotypes between healthy human individuals. The CDR3 has 13 amino acids. CDR1 and CDR2 (germline): MNHEY, SVGAGI. The germline V and J ends were trimmed by 6 bases and 4 bases, with 12 bases remaining between them. The receptor was isolated from a man aged 18-30 years in good health. Some clones in this sample may be carry-over from other donors' samples. The V and J genes are TRBV6-5 and TRBJ1-1, with D uncertain. The sample comprised memory CD4+ T cells from PBMCs. Described subset: CD45RA-negative fraction. The CDR3 sequence is CASSQQTPTEAFF. CDR3 nucleotides: TGTGCCAGCAGCCAGCAGACCCCCACTGAAGCTTTCTTT.